The 19 T cell receptor beta chains below were found in one sample sequenced in a study of OX40 agonist ivuxolimab in advanced cancers. The assay was immunoSEQ multiplex PCR, and TCRdb's table has in-frame clones only and misses some. This repertoire shows over 60,000 clones, 65% to 90% found once; its top ten account for around 2.4%. Sequencing used CD4+ or CD8+ T cells sorted from blood, obtained in a trial of the OX40 agonist ivuxolimab. These receptors came from an adult with an advanced solid tumor such as melanoma, head and neck, liver or kidney cancer.

The chain links TRBV18 to TRBJ1-5, with 12 bases aligning to TRBD1. Trimming took 3 bases from V and 7 from J; bases not matched to a gene: 4. Germline CDR1 is KGHSH and CDR2 is LQKENI. The CDR3 runs 15 residues. The CDR3 protein is CASSPGQGAGQPQHF. CDR3 nucleotide sequence: TGTGCCAGCTCACCGGGACAGGGGGCCGGGCAGCCCCAGCATTTT.

This chain connects TRBV25-1 to TRBJ1-2; D perhaps matches TRBD1 (5 bases). Germline values: CDR1 MGHDK, CDR2 SYGVNS. V was shortened by 10 bases and J by 6 bases, with 24 bases between the two germline ends. The CDR3 loop spans 15 amino acids. The DNA for the CDR3 is TGTGCCACCAGCGAGGCGGGGGTTCAGGAGCATGGCTACACCTTC. This gives the protein CATSEAGVQEHGYTF.

The V and J genes are TRBV5-1 and TRBJ2-7; the D gene is possibly TRBD1 (6 bases). The CDR3 runs 15 residues. V was shortened by 1 base and J by 1 base, with 12 bases between the two germline ends. The germline V gene encodes CDR1 SGHRS and CDR2 YFSETQ. CDR3 in amino acids: CASSLQPGQSYEQYF. For the CDR3, the DNA is TGCGCCAGCAGCTTGCAACCGGGACAATCCTACGAGCAGTACTTC.

This chain connects TRBV29-1 to TRBJ2-3, with D possibly TRBD2 on 5 matching bases. The CDR3 runs 13 residues. CDR1 and CDR2 from the germline V gene are SQVTM and ANQGSEA. Trimming stripped 6 bases from V and 6 bases from J, with 16 bases between. CDR3 DNA sequence: TGCAGCGTGGGGTACAGCCCGGGGGATACGCAGTATTTT. Residues: CSVGYSPGDTQYF.

The chain employs TRBV6-1 and TRBJ1-2, with a possible D match to TRBD1 (6 bases). The V gene's germline CDR1 is MNHNS and CDR2 SASEGT. V was trimmed by 2 bases and J by 2 bases, leaving 15 bases between them. This CDR3 contains 16 residues. The chain's CDR3 is CASSEIVSQGNYGYTF. CDR3 bases: TGTGCCAGCAGTGAAATTGTAAGCCAGGGGAACTATGGCTACACCTTC.

The J gene is TRBJ2-5, the V gene TRBV7-3; 12 bases line up with TRBD1. Per germline, CDR1 SGHTA and CDR2 FQGTGA. Trimming took 2 bases from V and 3 from J; bases not matched to a gene: 10. The CDR3 totals 18 residues. CDR3 region: CASSLGYGDRGRKETQYF. The CDR3 nucleotides read TGTGCCAGCAGCTTAGGGTATGGGGACAGGGGGCGAAAAGAGACCCAGTACTTC.

This clone was seen a single time. This rearrangement joins TRBV5-1 to TRBJ2-5, with D tentatively TRBD1 (6 bases). The CDR3 totals 15 residues. Trimming took off 7 bases at V and 4 bases at J, with 20 bases between the two ends. CDR1 and CDR2 (germline): SGHRS, YFSETQ. The CDR3 spells CASRPGELRGETQYF. The CDR3 nucleotides are TGCGCCAGCCGCCCAGGGGAGCTCAGAGGAGAGACCCAGTACTTC.

The chain combines TRBV5-1 with TRBJ2-7, with TRBD1 as a possible D gene (6 bases). Per the germline V gene, CDR1 is SGHRS and CDR2 is YFSETQ. Trimming stripped 4 bases from V and 2 bases from J, with 13 bases between. This CDR3 contains 14 residues. The CDR3 here is CASSPGQPAYEQYF. In nucleotides, the CDR3 is TGCGCCAGCAGCCCAGGACAGCCTGCCTACGAGCAGTACTTC. Full variable domain (outside the CDR3, taken from reference TRBV5-1 and TRBJ2-7): KAGVTQTPRYLIKTRGQQVTLSCSPISGHRSVSWYQQTPGQGLQFLFEYFSETQRNKGNFPGRFSGRQFSNSRSEMNVSTLELGDSALYLCASSPGQPAYEQYFGPGTRLTVT.

V is TRBV14 and J is TRBJ2-3; D gene ambiguous. The V gene lost 4 bases and the J gene lost 2 bases, with 7 bases spanning the gap. CDR3 length: 13 residues. Germline V gene sequence: CDR1 SGHDN, CDR2 FVKESK. CDR3 protein: CASSPRLTDTQYF. CDR3 DNA sequence: TGTGCCAGCAGCCCAAGGCTCACAGATACGCAGTATTTT.

The chain employs TRBV5-1 and TRBJ1-6; D perhaps matches TRBD1 (6 bases). The V end was cut by 0 bases, the J end by 10 bases, with 14 bases between. The germline V gene encodes CDR1 SGHRS and CDR2 YFSETQ. The CDR3 totals 15 residues. CDR3 nucleotides: TGCGCCAGCAGCTTGGCCTCCGGGGGCGAATCACCCCTCCACTTT. Translation gives CASSLASGGESPLHF.

This clone has a single count. The rearrangement joins TRBV2 to TRBJ1-4; unclear D gene. CDR3 size: 14 residues. V was cut by 3 bases and J by 6 bases, with 11 bases left in between. From germline, CDR1 is SNHLY and CDR2 FYNNEI. The CDR3 coding sequence is TGTGCCAGCAGTGACAAGGGCGGTTATGAAAAACTGTTTTTT. Translation: CASSDKGGYEKLFF.

The gene calls are TRBV18 and TRBJ1-1; tentative D call: TRBD1 (6 bases). Trimming removed 2 bases from V and 7 bases from J, with 14 bases in between. CDR3 size: 14 residues. From germline, CDR1 is KGHSH and CDR2 LQKENI. CDR3 in amino acids: CASSPRGGAGEAFF. For the CDR3, the DNA is TGTGCCAGCTCACCAAGGGGGGGGGCTGGTGAAGCTTTCTTT.

CDR3 loop: CASSQVYAGRETQYF. The CDR3 DNA reads TGCGCCAGCAGCCAAGTGTATGCGGGGCGGGAGACCCAGTACTTC. This chain uses TRBV4-1 with TRBJ2-5, with a tentative D call TRBD2 (6 bases). The CDR3 has 15 residues. The ends were cut back, 1 base at V and 5 bases at J, with 14 bases in the middle. Germline V gene sequence: CDR1 MGHRA, CDR2 YSYEKL.

The chain is built from TRBV10-2 and TRBJ1-5; D possibly corresponds to TRBD1 (5 bases). The CDR3 runs 14 residues. The V gene's germline CDR1 is WSHSY and CDR2 SAAADI. The V gene lost 6 bases and the J gene lost 3 bases, with 12 bases spanning the gap. DNA for the CDR3: TGCGCCAGCAGATCCGGGACGGACAATCAGCCCCAGCATTTT. Residues: CASRSGTDNQPQHF.

The chain employs TRBV7-9 and TRBJ1-6, with 8 bases fitting TRBD1. The CDR3 has 15 residues. The junction had 3 bases not matched to a gene; V was cut back by 3 bases and J by 5 bases. Germline-derived CDR1 and CDR2 are SEHNR and FQNEAQ (reference sequence). The CDR3 DNA sequence: TGTGCCAGCAGCTTGGGACAGGCAAATAATTCACCCCTCCACTTT. Its protein product is CASSLGQANNSPLHF.

The gene calls are TRBV28 and TRBJ2-7; perhaps D is TRBD1 or TRBD2 (5 bases each). The V and J ends lost 5 bases and 0 bases respectively, with 14 bases between them. Germline-derived CDR1 and CDR2 are MDHEN and SYDVKM. This CDR3 has 15 amino acids. CDR3 in DNA: TGTGCCAGCAGTACCCCGGGACCTACCTCCTACGAGCAGTACTTC. It codes for CASSTPGPTSYEQYF.

V usage is TRBV5-6 and J usage is TRBJ2-3; D ambiguous. The length of the CDR3 is 14 residues. V lost 0 bases, J lost 2 bases, and 7 bases lay in between. CDR1 is SGHDT and CDR2 is YYEEEE in the germline V gene. Here the CDR3 DNA reads TGTGCCAGCAGCTTGGGCCAGATCACAGATACGCAGTATTTT. Its translation: CASSLGQITDTQYF.

This clone was detected a few times. This chain connects TRBV5-1 to TRBJ2-1; D possibly uses TRBD1 or TRBD2 (6 bases each). Between the trimmed V and J ends, which lost 3 bases and 4 bases, there was a span of 23 bases. Germline CDR1 SGHRS, CDR2 YFSETQ. CDR3 length: 18 amino acids. Here the CDR3 reads CASSWLAQRAGQYNEQFF. The CDR3, as DNA: TGCGCCAGCAGCTGGCTCGCACAAAGGGCGGGACAATACAATGAGCAGTTCTTC. Based on the CDR3 plus reference TRBV5-1 and TRBJ2-1, the full variable domain is KAGVTQTPRYLIKTRGQQVTLSCSPISGHRSVSWYQQTPGQGLQFLFEYFSETQRNKGNFPGRFSGRQFSNSRSEMNVSTLELGDSALYLCASSWLAQRAGQYNEQFFGPGTRLTVL.

The chain carries TRBV6-1 and TRBJ2-7, with 7 bases fitting TRBD1. The ends lost 7 bases at V and 6 bases at J; junction bases unmatched: 15. This CDR3 is 15 amino acids long. Looked up from germline, CDR1 is MNHNS and CDR2 is SASEGT. CDR3 loop: CASIAIGGDPREQYF. CDR3 nucleotide sequence: TGTGCCAGCATTGCGATAGGGGGCGATCCACGCGAGCAGTACTTC.